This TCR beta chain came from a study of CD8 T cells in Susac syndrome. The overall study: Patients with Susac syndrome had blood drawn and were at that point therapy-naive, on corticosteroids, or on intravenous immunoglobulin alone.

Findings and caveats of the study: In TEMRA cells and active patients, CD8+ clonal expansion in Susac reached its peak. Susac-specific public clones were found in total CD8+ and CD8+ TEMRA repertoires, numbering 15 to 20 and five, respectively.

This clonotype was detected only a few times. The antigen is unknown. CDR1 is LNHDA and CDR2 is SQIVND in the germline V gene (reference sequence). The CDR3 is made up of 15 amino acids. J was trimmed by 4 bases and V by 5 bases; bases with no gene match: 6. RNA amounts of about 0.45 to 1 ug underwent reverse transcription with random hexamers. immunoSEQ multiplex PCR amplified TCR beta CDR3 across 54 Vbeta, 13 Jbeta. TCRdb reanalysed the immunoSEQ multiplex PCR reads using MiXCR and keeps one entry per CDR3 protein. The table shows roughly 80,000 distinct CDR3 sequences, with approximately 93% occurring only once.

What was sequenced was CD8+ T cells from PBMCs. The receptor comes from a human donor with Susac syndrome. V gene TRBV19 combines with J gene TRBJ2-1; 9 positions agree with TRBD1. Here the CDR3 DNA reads TGTGCCAGTAGTGCAGGGACAGGGTCTTACAATGAGCAGTTCTTC. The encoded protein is CASSAGTGSYNEQFF.